Following are 20 T cell receptor beta chains from one sample sequenced in a study of cytomegalovirus exposure and HLA in healthy donors. TCRdb's table, derived via immunoSEQ multiplex PCR, lists solely in-frame clones and lacks some. The sample includes approximately 90,000 clones, roughly 96% of them seen just once. The specimen sequenced was PBMCs. The receptors originated from a man between 18 and 29 years old in good health and CMV-seronegative.

The chain is built from TRBV19 and TRBJ2-6, with no clear D. Per germline, CDR1 LNHDA and CDR2 SQIVND (reference sequence). V lost 1 base and J 1 base, leaving 8 bases between the germline ends. This CDR3 region has 16 residues. The CDR3 sequence is CASSIGSGSGANVLTF. The CDR3 bases are TGTGCCAGTAGTATAGGGTCGGGTTCTGGGGCCAACGTCCTGACTTTC.

This chain uses TRBV2 with TRBJ2-1, with 9 bases fitting TRBD2. Germline CDR1 is SNHLY and CDR2 is FYNNEI. V lost 10 bases, J lost 7 bases, and 8 bases stayed unmatched. CDR3 length: 13 amino acids. Here the CDR3 DNA reads TGTGCCACCGTAGCGGGAGATGATAATGAGCAGTTCTTC. As protein: CATVAGDDNEQFF.

The chain is built from TRBV11-2 and TRBJ2-7, with 8 bases matching TRBD2. V was pared by 5 bases and J by 4 bases, with 10 bases of the junction left unmatched. CDR1 and CDR2 (germline): SGHAT, FQNNGV. This CDR3 spans 15 amino acids. The CDR3 protein is CASSPSRAGDYEQYF. As DNA, the CDR3 is TGTGCCAGCAGCCCCAGTAGAGCGGGAGATTACGAGCAGTACTTC.

The rearrangement joins TRBV2 to TRBJ2-5; 8 bases map to TRBD1. The length of the CDR3 is 15 residues. In germline, CDR1 is SNHLY, CDR2 FYNNEI. Trimming took 5 bases from V and 0 from J; bases not matched to a gene: 5. The CDR3 DNA reads TGTGCCAGCAGTCGAATGACAGGGGACCAAGAGACCCAGTACTTC. Translated: CASSRMTGDQETQYF.

J is TRBJ2-2 and V is TRBV11-2; no reliable D call. The V gene's germline CDR1 is SGHAT and CDR2 FQNNGV. The CDR3 contains 13 residues. V lost 2 bases, J lost 6 bases, and 7 bases lay in between. Here the CDR3 reads CASSLSSSGELFF. In DNA, the CDR3 is TGTGCCAGCAGCTTAAGTAGCTCCGGGGAGCTGTTTTTT.

The chain employs TRBV27 and TRBJ2-1; 8 bases map to TRBD2. J was trimmed by 5 bases and V by 3 bases; bases with no gene match: 6. CDR3 length: 15 residues. The germline V gene has CDR1 MNHEY and CDR2 SMNVEV (reference sequence). The CDR3 is CASSLVGLVNNEQFF. The CDR3, as DNA: TGTGCCAGCAGTTTGGTGGGACTAGTGAACAATGAGCAGTTCTTC.

This clone was detected a few times. The CDR3 DNA is TGTGCCAGCAGCTCAATTAGCTCACTGCAGTTCTTC. It translates to CASSSISSLQFF. The rearrangement joins TRBV11-3 to TRBJ2-1; D is uncertain. V gave up 4 bases and J gave up 12 bases, with 13 bases separating them. Per germline, CDR1 SGHNT and CDR2 YENEEA. The CDR3 length is 12 residues.

V is TRBV2 and J is TRBJ1-5; tentatively, D is TRBD1 (6 bases). Germline V lookup: CDR1 SNHLY, CDR2 FYNNEI. The CDR3 spans 15 residues. Trimming cost V 6 bases and J 9 bases, with 21 bases left between them. CDR3: CASRVGTPQTMPQHF. For the CDR3, the DNA is TGTGCCAGCAGGGTAGGGACACCCCAAACGATGCCCCAGCATTTT.

The gene calls are TRBV2 and TRBJ2-1; a weak D match, TRBD2 (6 bases). V lost 1 base, J lost 0 bases, and 7 bases lay in between. The CDR3 covers 15 residues. From germline, CDR1 is SNHLY and CDR2 FYNNEI. CDR3: CASSEDGSSYNEQFF. CDR3 in DNA: TGTGCCAGCAGTGAAGACGGGAGCTCCTACAATGAGCAGTTCTTC.

J is TRBJ2-3 and V is TRBV2; no reliable D call. Germline-derived CDR1 and CDR2 are SNHLY and FYNNEI. The CDR3 is 16 amino acids. Trimming cost V 7 bases and J 3 bases, with 20 bases left between them. CDR3 residues: CASTERFGLSTDTQYF. CDR3 coding DNA: TGTGCCAGCACCGAAAGGTTTGGGCTATCAACAGATACGCAGTATTTT.

The rearrangement uses TRBV6-1 and TRBJ1-5; TRBD1 is a possible D gene (6 bases). The V and J ends lost 2 bases and 1 base respectively, with 12 bases between them. This CDR3 has 16 residues. Germline CDR1 reads MNHNS; CDR2 reads SASEGT. The CDR3 loop is CASSEPLGQSNQPQHF. In DNA, the CDR3 is TGTGCCAGCAGTGAACCGCTCGGACAGAGCAATCAGCCCCAGCATTTT.

Points on this clone: A junction boundary mismatches the germline segment, possibly from a read error. This rearrangement joins TRBV7-7 to TRBJ2-1; tentatively, D is TRBD2 (6 bases). The CDR3 extends over 13 amino acids. Germline V CDR1 and CDR2: SSHAT, FNYEAQ (reference sequence). CDR3 region: CASSLASVDEQFF. The CDR3 DNA follows: TGTGCTAGCAGCTTAGCTAGCGTCGATGAGCAGTTCTTC.

A single count supports this clone. The rearrangement uses TRBV27 and TRBJ2-1; 9 bases fit TRBD2. There are 14 residues in the CDR3. CDR1 MNHEY and CDR2 SMNVEV come from the germline V gene (reference sequence). The ends lost 8 bases at V and 1 base at J; junction bases unmatched: 3. CDR3 coding DNA: TGTGCCAGCGGCCTAGCGGGGTCCTACAATGAGCAGTTCTTC. Amino acid sequence: CASGLAGSYNEQFF.

The rearrangement links TRBV4-2 to TRBJ1-3, with 8 bases lining up with TRBD1. The germline V gene has CDR1 LGHNA and CDR2 YNFKEQ. The J segment lost 4 bases and the V segment lost 0 bases, leaving 5 bases of the junction unmatched. There are 16 residues in the CDR3. CDR3 region: CASSQEQGARGNTIYF. The CDR3 nucleotides are TGTGCCAGCAGCCAAGAGCAGGGGGCGAGAGGAAACACCATATATTTT.

The CDR3 is CATSRDRVYEQYV. CDR3 DNA: TGTGCCACCAGCAGAGACAGGGTCTACGAGCAGTACGTC. V and J are TRBV15 and TRBJ2-7; D is perhaps TRBD1 (5 bases). There are 13 residues in the CDR3. V was shortened by 0 bases and J by 3 bases, with 6 bases between the two germline ends. Germline CDR1 reads LNHNV; CDR2 reads YYDKDF (reference sequence).

This chain uses TRBV27 with TRBJ2-5, with 11 positions matching TRBD2. This CDR3 has 18 amino acids. V lost 3 bases, J lost 5 bases, and 14 bases stayed unmatched. Germline V gene lookup returns CDR1 MNHEY and CDR2 SMNVEV (reference sequence). The CDR3 spells CASSFLSGRLAGRETQYF. The DNA of the CDR3 is TGTGCCAGCAGTTTTTTGAGTGGGAGACTAGCGGGACGGGAGACCCAGTACTTC.

The chain recombines TRBV9 with TRBJ1-1, with D unresolved. Germline CDR1 reads SGDLS; CDR2 reads YYNGEE. CDR3 length equals 13 residues. V was trimmed by 6 bases and J by 5 bases, leaving 14 bases between them. The DNA for the CDR3 is TGTGCCAGCACCGGAACGGGGAGGACTGAAGCTTTCTTT. Protein product: CASTGTGRTEAFF.

The V call is TRBV28, the J call TRBJ1-4; no clear D. Deletions cut 7 bases from V and 5 bases from J, with 5 bases between. CDR3 length equals 11 residues. Germline V gives CDR1 MDHEN, CDR2 SYDVKM. The CDR3 is CASIGNEKLFF. DNA for the CDR3: TGTGCCAGCATCGGGAATGAAAAACTGTTTTTT.

The chain recombines TRBV7-8 with TRBJ1-5; TRBD1 agrees at 9 bases. This CDR3 has 19 residues. V lost 5 bases to trimming and J lost 0 bases; unmatched junction nucleotides: 14. The germline gives CDR1 SGHVS, CDR2 FQNEAQ. The CDR3 DNA follows: TGTGCCAGCAGCCCACCCCCGGACAGGGGCCAGTTTAGCAATCAGCCCCAGCATTTT. Residues: CASSPPPDRGQFSNQPQHF. Full variable domain (missing parts from reference TRBV7-8 and TRBJ1-5): GAGVSQSPRYKVAKRGQDVALRCDPISGHVSLFWYQQALGQGPEFLTYFQNEAQLDKSGLPSDRFFAERPEGSVSTLKIQRTQQEDSAVYLCASSPPPDRGQFSNQPQHFGDGTRLSIL.

The genes are TRBV6-5 and TRBJ2-3, with D possibly TRBD1 on 5 matching bases. The V end was cut by 4 bases, the J end by 0 bases, with 8 bases between. CDR3 length: 14 residues. The germline V gene has CDR1 MNHEY and CDR2 SVGAGI. CDR3 bases: TGTGCCAGCAGTTCAGGACAAAGCACAGATACGCAGTATTTT. It specifies CASSSGQSTDTQYF.